This paragraph covers one TCR beta chain sequence. Its antigen remains unknown. TCRdb recomputed calls from the reads with MiXCR, one row per CDR3 protein. Seen here are 600,000 to 800,000 distinct CDR3 sequences, 20% to 25% observed once, and the top ten hold 7% to 9%. This specimen comes from a study of T cell repertoires in cytomegalovirus infection. Study details: Public signatures in TCR beta pointed to CMV infection and matching HLA type. Whole-study findings and limits: CMV carriers with the relevant HLA were identified by cumulative public TCR beta family frequency. HLA-C-restricted, CMV-specific TCR beta clonotypes were dominant ex vivo.

This CDR3 comprises 17 residues. In germline, CDR1 is SGHDN, CDR2 FVKESK. Trimming cost V 2 bases and J 1 base; bases outside gene matches: 8. The rearrangement links TRBV14 to TRBJ1-1; 9 nucleotides agree with TRBD1. This sequence originates from a human donor in good health (CMV status not recorded). Some clones in this sample may be carry-over from other donors' samples. Source material: CD8+ T cells from PBMCs. In DNA form, the CDR3 reads TGTGCCAGCAGCCAAAACGGACAGGGGATTACGAACACTGAAGCTTTCTTT. The encoded protein is CASSQNGQGITNTEAFF.